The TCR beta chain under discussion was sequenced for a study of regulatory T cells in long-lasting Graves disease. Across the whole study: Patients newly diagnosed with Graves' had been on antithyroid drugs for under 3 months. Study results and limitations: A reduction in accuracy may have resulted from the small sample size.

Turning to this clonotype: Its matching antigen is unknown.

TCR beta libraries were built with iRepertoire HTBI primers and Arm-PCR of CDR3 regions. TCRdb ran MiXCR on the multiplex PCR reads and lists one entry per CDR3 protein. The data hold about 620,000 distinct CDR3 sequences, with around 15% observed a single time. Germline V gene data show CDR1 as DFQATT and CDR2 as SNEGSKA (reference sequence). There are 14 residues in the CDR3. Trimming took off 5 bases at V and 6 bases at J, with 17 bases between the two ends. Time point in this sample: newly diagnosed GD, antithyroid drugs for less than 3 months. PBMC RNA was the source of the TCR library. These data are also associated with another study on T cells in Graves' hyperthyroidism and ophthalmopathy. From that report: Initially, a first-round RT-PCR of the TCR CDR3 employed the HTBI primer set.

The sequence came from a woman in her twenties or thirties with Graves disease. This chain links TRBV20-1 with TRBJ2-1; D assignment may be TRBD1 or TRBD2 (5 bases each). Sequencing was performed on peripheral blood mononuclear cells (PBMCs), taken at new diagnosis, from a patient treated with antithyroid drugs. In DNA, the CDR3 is TGCAGTGCTTATAATTCCGGGACGGTCAATGAGCAGTTCTTC. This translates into CSAYNSGTVNEQFF.